This TCR beta chain was recovered during a study of human T cells and chemical hapten exposure. Time point specified: healthy volunteer bleed at 6 weeks. Whole blood, unfractionated, served as the material for total RNA extraction. Unique molecular identifiers were attached to individual cDNA molecules within the library. A single record per CDR3 protein comes from TCRdb applying MiXCR to the RACE reads. The sample has some 81,000 distinct CDR3 sequences, over 6.5% seen once. This clonotype has just a few counts. This CDR3 comprises 15 residues. The V gene lost 3 bases and the J gene lost 3 bases, with 14 bases spanning the gap. CDR1 is SEHNR, CDR2 FQNEAQ, per germline (reference sequence).

The receptor was derived from a female donor in good health. Some clones in this sample may be carry-over from other donors' samples. Sequences were obtained from whole blood. The chain uses TRBV7-9 and TRBJ1-1, with D possibly TRBD1 on 5 matching bases. DNA for the CDR3: TGTGCCAGCAGCTTTAAGAGGGCGGGGGACACTGAAGCTTTCTTT. This encodes CASSFKRAGDTEAFF.